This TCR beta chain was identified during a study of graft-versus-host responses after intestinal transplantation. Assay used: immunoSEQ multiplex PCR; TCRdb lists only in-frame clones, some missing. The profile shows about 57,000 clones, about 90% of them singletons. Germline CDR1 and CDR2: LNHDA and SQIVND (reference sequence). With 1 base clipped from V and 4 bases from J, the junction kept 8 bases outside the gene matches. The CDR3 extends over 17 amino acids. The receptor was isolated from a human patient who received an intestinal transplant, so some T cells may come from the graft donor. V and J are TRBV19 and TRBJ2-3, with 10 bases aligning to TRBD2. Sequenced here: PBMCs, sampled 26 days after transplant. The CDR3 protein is CASSIGWASGSADTQYF. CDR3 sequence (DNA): TGTGCCAGTAGTATAGGGTGGGCTAGCGGGAGCGCAGATACGCAGTATTTT.